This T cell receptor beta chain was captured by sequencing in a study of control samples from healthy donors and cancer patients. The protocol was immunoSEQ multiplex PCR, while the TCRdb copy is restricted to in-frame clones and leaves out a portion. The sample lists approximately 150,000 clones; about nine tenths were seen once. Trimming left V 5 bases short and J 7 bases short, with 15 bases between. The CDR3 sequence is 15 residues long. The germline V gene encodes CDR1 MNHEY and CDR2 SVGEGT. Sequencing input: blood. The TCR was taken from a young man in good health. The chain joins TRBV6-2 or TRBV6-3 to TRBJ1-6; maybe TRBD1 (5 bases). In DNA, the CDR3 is TGTGCCAGCAGTCCCGGGACCGCTAAGAATTCACCCCTCCACTTT. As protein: CASSPGTAKNSPLHF.